This T cell receptor beta chain was documented in a study of blood T cells in healthy people across ages. Total RNA was isolated from each sample in quantities of at least 6 micrograms. Next came a second PCR, run for about 6 to 12 cycles, which used a sample-barcoded 5' primer along with a J-beta primer mix. One entry per CDR3 protein, called by TCRdb with MiXCR from the 5' RACE reads. Among hundreds of thousands of distinct CDR3 sequences listed, 21% were seen once. This CDR3 is 12 amino acids long. V gave up 1 base and J gave up 5 bases, with 6 bases separating them. Germline CDR1 reads SGHRS; CDR2 reads YFSETQ.

Sequencing used blood. The chain joins TRBV5-1 to TRBJ1-1; D is ambiguous. The sequence came from a man in his 70s in good health. CDR3 coding DNA: TGCGCCAGCAGCTTGTCAATGACTGAAGCTTTCTTT. This translates into CASSLSMTEAFF. Looking up the rest from reference TRBV5-1 and TRBJ1-1 gives the full variable domain: KAGVTQTPRYLIKTRGQQVTLSCSPISGHRSVSWYQQTPGQGLQFLFEYFSETQRNKGNFPGRFSGRQFSNSRSEMNVSTLELGDSALYLCASSLSMTEAFFGQGTRLTVV.